This T cell receptor (beta chain) is from a study of T cell repertoires in cytomegalovirus infection. For the study at large: Indications came from public TCR beta signatures; they pointed to CMV infection and to a matching HLA type.

The CDR3 has 15 amino acids. The ends lost 7 bases at V and 2 bases at J; junction bases unmatched: 13. Germline V gene data show CDR1 as SQVTM and CDR2 as ANQGSEA. About this clonotype: Its specificity is not known.

Study-level results: The response measured ex vivo was dominated by TCR beta clonotypes (HLA-C-restricted and CMV-specific).

TCRdb recomputed calls from the reads with MiXCR, one row per CDR3 protein. Here the sample spans around 190,000 distinct CDR3 sequences, approximately 15% being singletons. Input material: PBMCs. This chain links TRBV29-1 with TRBJ2-7; 8 nucleotides agree with TRBD1. This TCR was sampled from a human donor in good health (CMV status not recorded). Some clones in this sample may be carry-over from other donors' samples. CDR3: CSAQPGTGDTYEQYF. CDR3 nucleotide sequence: TGCAGCGCCCAACCCGGGACAGGAGACACCTACGAGCAGTACTTC.